The TCR beta chain described here comes from a study of blood T cell repertoires in COVID-19. As for the study in general: The cDNA or gDNA used as material had been derived from T cells, B-cell-depleted T cells, or PBMCs.

Some clones are missing from TCRdb's copy, which holds only in-frame ones; the method was immunoSEQ multiplex PCR. Of approximately 200,000 clones listed, 90% to 95% were seen once; the top ten hold roughly 0.7%. This CDR3 region has 13 residues. Deletions cut 5 bases from V and 1 base from J, with 9 bases between. Germline-derived CDR1 and CDR2 are SGHRS and YFSETQ. About this clone: Different DNA sequences within this sample yield the same CDR3.

A Seattle source enrolled patients during active infection and followed them longitudinally. This TCR was sampled from a man younger than 45 with COVID-19, enrolled during active disease. The sequenced material came from peripheral blood. This chain connects TRBV5-1 to TRBJ1-1, with a tentative D call TRBD1 (5 bases). CDR3 nucleotides: TGCGCCAGCAGGGGACTTACGAACACTGAAGCTTTCTTT. Its translation: CASRGLTNTEAFF.